The clone carrying this T cell receptor beta chain was picked up a small number of times. Its antigen is undetermined. The data were obtained in a study of beta chain features in type 1 diabetes. Study at large: Age, gender, cell numbers and subset yield matched between patients and controls.

Study-wide points: Moderately but significantly shorter TCRB CDR3s were found in Type 1 diabetes patients in all four CD4+ subsets. Any HLA-type effect on TCRB rearrangement remained unresolved here.

This CDR3 has 13 amino acids. Trimming took 0 bases from V and 0 from J, leaving 2 bases between them. Germline CDR1 is MNHEY and CDR2 is SVGAGI. The sequenced template was cDNA made from the entire isolated RNA. Each sample of naive, central memory or regulatory T cells had, on average, around 3.5 million reads. This table comes from immunoSEQ multiplex PCR, and its TCRdb copy is limited to in-frame clones, with some not included. Among a few hundred thousand clones listed, 15% were seen once. Material: naive CD4+ T cells from blood. The receptor comes from a man between 18 and 35 years old with type 1 diabetes. J is TRBJ1-1 and V is TRBV6-5; D not certain. Written as DNA, the CDR3 is TGTGCCAGCAGTTACTCCATGAACACTGAAGCTTTCTTT. Protein sequence: CASSYSMNTEAFF.